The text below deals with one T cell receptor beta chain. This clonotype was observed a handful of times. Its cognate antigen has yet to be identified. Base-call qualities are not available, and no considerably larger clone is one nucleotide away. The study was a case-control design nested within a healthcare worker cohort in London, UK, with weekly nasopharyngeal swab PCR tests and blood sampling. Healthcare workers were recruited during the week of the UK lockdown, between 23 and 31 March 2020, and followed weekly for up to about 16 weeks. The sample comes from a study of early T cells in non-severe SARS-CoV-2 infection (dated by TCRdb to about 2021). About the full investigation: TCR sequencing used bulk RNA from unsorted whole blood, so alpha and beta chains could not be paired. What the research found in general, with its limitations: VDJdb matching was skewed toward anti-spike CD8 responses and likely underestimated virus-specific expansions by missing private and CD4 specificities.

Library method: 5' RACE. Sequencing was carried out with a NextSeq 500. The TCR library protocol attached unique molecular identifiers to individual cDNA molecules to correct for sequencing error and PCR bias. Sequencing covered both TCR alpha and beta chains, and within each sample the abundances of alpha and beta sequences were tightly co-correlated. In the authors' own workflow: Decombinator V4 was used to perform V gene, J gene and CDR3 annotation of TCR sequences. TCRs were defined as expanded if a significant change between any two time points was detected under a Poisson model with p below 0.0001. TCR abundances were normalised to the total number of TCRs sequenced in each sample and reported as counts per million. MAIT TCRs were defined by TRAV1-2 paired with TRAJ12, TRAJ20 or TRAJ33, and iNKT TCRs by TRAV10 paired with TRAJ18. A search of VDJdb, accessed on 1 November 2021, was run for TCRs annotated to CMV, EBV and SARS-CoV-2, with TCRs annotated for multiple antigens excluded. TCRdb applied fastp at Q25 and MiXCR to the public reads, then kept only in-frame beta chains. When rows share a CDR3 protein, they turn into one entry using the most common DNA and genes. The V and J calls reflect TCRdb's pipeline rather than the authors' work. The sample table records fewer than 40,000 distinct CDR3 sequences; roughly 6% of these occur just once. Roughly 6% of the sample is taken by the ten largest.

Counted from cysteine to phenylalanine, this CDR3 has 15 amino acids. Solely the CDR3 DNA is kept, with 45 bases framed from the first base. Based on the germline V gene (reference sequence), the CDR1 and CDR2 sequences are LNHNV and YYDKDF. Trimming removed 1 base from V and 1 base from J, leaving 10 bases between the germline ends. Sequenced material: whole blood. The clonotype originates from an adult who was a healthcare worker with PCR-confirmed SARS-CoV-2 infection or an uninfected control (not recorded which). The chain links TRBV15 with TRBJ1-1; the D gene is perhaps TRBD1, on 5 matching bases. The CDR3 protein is CATSRGGTRNTEAFF. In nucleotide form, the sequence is TGTGCCACCAGCAGAGGGGGGACTCGGAACACTGAAGCTTTCTTT. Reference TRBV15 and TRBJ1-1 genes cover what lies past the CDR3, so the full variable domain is DAMVIQNPRYQVTQFGKPVTLSCSQTLNHNVMYWYQQKSSQAPKLLFHYYDKDFNNEADTPDNFQSRRPNTSFCFLDIRSPGLGDTAMYLCATSRGGTRNTEAFFGQGTRLTVV.